The present T cell receptor (beta chain) was sequenced within a study of Ad26.COV2.S vaccination and SARS-CoV-2 variants (dated by TCRdb to about 2021). In terms of the full investigation: Donors in the vaccine arm were drawn from COV1001, a multicentre, randomized, double-blind, placebo-controlled phase I-IIa trial testing Ad26.COV2.S in healthy adults. Trial participants were randomized into five groups of five, in which low-dose or high-dose Ad26.COV2.S was given once or twice, or placebo was given on both occasions. A total of roughly 30 samples were included in the TCR-sequenced set, comprising 19 Ad26.COV2.S vaccine recipients, 5 placebo recipients and 8 SARS-CoV-2 convalescent individuals. Investigators remained blinded to trial group allocation during experiments and outcome assessment. TCRbeta repertoire sequencing served as the tool for gauging how specific and how broad the SARS-CoV-2-reactive T cell receptors were following Ad26.COV2.S vaccination. Ad26.COV2.S was given intramuscularly at 5x10^10 or 1x10^11 viral particles, as a single shot or as two shots 56 days apart. Results and caveats for the whole study, not just this receptor: Higher spike-specific TCR breadth was observed in Ad26.COV2.S recipients than in placebo recipients (P = 0.0014). Vaccine and placebo recipients had similar non-spike TCR breadth, a finding consistent with the vaccine containing only spike. It was noted by the authors that total T cell responses may have been underestimated by the TCR breadth and depth analyses. After vaccination, spike-specific CD8+ and CD4+ T cell responses were reported to show substantial breadth. The study was not powered for comparison of responses between vaccine doses or regimens.

The immunoSEQ Assay was the method used to sequence TCRbeta CDR3 regions. After extraction, genomic DNA underwent amplification by bias-controlled multiplex PCR, followed by high-throughput sequencing. On the authors' methods: To quantify the absolute abundance of every unique TCRbeta CDR3 region, sequences were collapsed and filtered. T cell fraction was estimated by normalization of TCRbeta template counts to usable DNA, with usable DNA being measured through amplification of reference genes present in all nucleated cells. Repertoire TCRs were annotated as SARS-CoV-2-specific by exact matching of V gene, CDR3 amino acid sequence and J gene to a known reactive TCR set. The reference SARS-CoV-2 TCR set came from MIRA and was filtered for enrichment in COVID-19-positive ImmuneCODE repertoires, removing public or cross-reactive TCRs. Based on the MIRA antigens, annotated TCRs were further analysed at the level of specific ORF or position within ORF. Breadth was defined as annotated unique rearrangements over total unique productive rearrangements; depth was the summed frequency of those rearrangements. Group comparisons of TCR breadth used two-sided Wilcoxon rank-sum tests. TCRdb's version of the immuneACCESS table is confined to in-frame rearrangements and falls short of the full clone set. An unresolved V gene accounts for under half of the shortfall where checked; the remainder is of unknown origin. Clone size and the V and J calls come from that table; the DNA yielded D and trimming. This sample lists around 300,000 clones; 90% were detected once. Approximately 5% of the sample is in the top ten clones.

A remark on this clone: No antigen is known for it. Base qualities are not provided; no much larger clone lies one nucleotide away.

Measured from the cysteine to the phenylalanine, the CDR3 is 12 residues long. The read is trimmed to its CDR3 DNA, 36 bases read in frame from base 1. CDR1 and CDR2 are drawn from the germline V gene: MNHEY, SVGEGT. V loses 4 bases of germline sequence and J loses 4 bases, and the interval between the two ends is 7 bases. In the paper's terms, the treatment or condition label means: roughly 20 received Ad26.COV2.S at low or high dose, single or two shots; roughly five received placebo; per-sample allocation not given. For vaccine and placebo recipients, repertoires were sequenced using samples collected on day 63 after the first injection. Between 29 July and 7 August 2020, Cohort 1b enrolled 25 adults aged 18-55 years at one site in Boston, USA. Ad26.COV2.S consisted of a replication-incompetent adenovirus type 26 vector by which a prefusion-stabilized SARS-CoV-2 spike protein from the original Wuhan strain was expressed.

The receptor comes from a person between 18 and 60 years old who received the Ad26.COV2.S COVID-19 vaccine or a placebo. The receptor chain draws on TRBV6-2 or TRBV6-3 and TRBJ1-2; confidence is insufficient to name the D gene. This specimen consisted of peripheral blood, obtained in a trial of Ad26.COV2.S vaccine versus placebo. The nucleotide sequence is TGTGCCAGCAGTTCTCTGTCCTATGGCTACACCTTC. This sequence encodes CASSSLSYGYTF.